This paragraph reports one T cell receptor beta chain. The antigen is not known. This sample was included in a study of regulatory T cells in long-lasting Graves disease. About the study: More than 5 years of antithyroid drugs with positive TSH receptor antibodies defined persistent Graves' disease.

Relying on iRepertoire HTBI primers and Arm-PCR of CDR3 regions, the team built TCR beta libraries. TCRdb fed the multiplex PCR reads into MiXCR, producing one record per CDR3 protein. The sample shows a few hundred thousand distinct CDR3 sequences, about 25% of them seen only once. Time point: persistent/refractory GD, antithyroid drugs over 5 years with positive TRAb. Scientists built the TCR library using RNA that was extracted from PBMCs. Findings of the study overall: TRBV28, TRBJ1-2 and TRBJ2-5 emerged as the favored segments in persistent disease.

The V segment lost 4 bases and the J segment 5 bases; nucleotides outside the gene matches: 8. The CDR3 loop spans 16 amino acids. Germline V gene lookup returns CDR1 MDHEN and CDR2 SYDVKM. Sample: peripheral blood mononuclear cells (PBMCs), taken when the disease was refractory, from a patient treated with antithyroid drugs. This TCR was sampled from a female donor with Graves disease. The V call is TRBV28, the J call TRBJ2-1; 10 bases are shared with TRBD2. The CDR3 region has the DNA TGTGCCAGCAGTTCGATAGCGGGAGGTGGTCACAATGAGCAGTTCTTC. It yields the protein CASSSIAGGGHNEQFF.